The rows below give T cell receptor beta chains drawn from one sample of a study of cytomegalovirus exposure and HLA in healthy donors. The repertoire was sequenced with immunoSEQ multiplex PCR; TCRdb's copy has only in-frame clones and lacks some. The sample holds under 150,000 clones; around 10% are singletons and the top ten take roughly 7%. Sequencing input: PBMCs. These receptor sequences come from a woman aged 40 to 55 in good health and CMV-seropositive. The CDR3 runs from the conserved cysteine through the conserved F or W.

>TRBV27|TRBJ2-1
CASSPLSGSNEQFF
>TRBV2|TRBJ1-4
CASSTVGDEKLFF
>TRBV5-1|.
CASSLPGQGLPYEQYF
>TRBV7-2|TRBJ2-5
CASSAGLAGAQETQYF
>TRBV6-6|TRBJ2-7
CASSYAGKEDKQYF
>TRBV27|TRBJ1-1
CASSYQGLPNEAFF
>TRBV4-3|TRBJ1-3
CASSQSVSLGNTIYF
>TRBV19|TRBJ2-2
CATRTGATNTGELFF
>TRBV5-6|TRBJ1-1
CASSFLAGPLNTEAFF
>TRBV10-2|TRBJ1-6
CASSLDRAASPLHF
>TRBV19|TRBJ1-6
CASSPGDWNSPLHF
>TRBV16|TRBJ2-5
CASSQWTAFETQYF
>TRBV6-1|TRBJ2-7
CASSVIPPGSEQYF
>TRBV4-1|TRBJ2-1
CASSQVWTGVNEQFF
>TRBV27|TRBJ2-2
CASSWRMSNTGELFF
>TRBV19|TRBJ2-3
CASSSNRLAGPGTDTQYF
>TRBV5-1|TRBJ1-1
CASSLGTGRPEAFF
>TRBV18|TRBJ2-2
CASSPLETGELFF
>TRBV2|TRBJ1-1
CASQGFSVAEAFF
>TRBV5-1|TRBJ2-7
CASSLGTGGIVYEQYF
>TRBV5-1|TRBJ2-7
CASSLAWDTKYEQYF
>TRBV7-2|TRBJ2-2
CASSRSGLATGELFF
>TRBV4-1|TRBJ1-2
CASSQDGTGGYGYTF
>TRBV9|TRBJ2-7
CASSVAGASYEQYF
>TRBV29-1|TRBJ2-5
CSVERGGETQYF
>TRBV7-9|TRBJ2-5
CASSFTAGPQETQYF